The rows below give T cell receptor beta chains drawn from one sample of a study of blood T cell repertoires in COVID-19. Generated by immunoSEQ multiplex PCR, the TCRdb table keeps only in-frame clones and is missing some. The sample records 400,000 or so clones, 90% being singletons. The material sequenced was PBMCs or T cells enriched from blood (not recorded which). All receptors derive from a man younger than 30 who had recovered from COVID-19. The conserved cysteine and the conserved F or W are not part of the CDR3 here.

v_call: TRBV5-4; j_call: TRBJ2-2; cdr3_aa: ASSKRGGAGTGELF
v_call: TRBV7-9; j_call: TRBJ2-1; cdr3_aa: ASSSQGRANEQF
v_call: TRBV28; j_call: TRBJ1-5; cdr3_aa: ASQKIQGEPQH
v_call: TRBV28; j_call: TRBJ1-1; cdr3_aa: ASSFMGPQANDRLNTEAF
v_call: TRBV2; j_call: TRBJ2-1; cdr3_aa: ASSGTGYNEQF
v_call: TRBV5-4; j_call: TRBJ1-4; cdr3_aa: ASSLGGQGQEKLF
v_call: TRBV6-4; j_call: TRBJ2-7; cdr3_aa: ASRTTVFRSSYEQY
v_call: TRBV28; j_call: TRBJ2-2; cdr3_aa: ASNAGGGGNTGELF
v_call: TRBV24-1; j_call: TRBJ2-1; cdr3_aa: ATRDYYRLVTYNEQF
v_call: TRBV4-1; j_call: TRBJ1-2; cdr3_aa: ASSQDRDSIPYGYT
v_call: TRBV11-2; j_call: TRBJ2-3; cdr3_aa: ASSLFGAVSGRSTDTQY
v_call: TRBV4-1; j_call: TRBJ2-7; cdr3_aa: ASSQGPTSSYEQY
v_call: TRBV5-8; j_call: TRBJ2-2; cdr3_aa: ASSSTGPVEAGELGELF
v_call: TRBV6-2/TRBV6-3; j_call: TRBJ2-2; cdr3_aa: ASSRFGKGVTGELF
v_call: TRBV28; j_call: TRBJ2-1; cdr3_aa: ATRGSPYNEQF
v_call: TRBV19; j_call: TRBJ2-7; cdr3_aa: ASASTGTSTHEQY
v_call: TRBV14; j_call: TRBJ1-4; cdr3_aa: ASSPRTGREKLF
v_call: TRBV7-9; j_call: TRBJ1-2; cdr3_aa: ASSSLGFVREALEGYT
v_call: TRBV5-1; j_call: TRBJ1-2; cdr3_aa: ASSSGQGDRYT
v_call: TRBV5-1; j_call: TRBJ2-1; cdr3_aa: ASRWRVIHNEQF
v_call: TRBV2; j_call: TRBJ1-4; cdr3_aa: ASSEASGRGEKLF
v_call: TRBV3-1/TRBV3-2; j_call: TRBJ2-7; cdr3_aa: ASSYGTSGSDEQY
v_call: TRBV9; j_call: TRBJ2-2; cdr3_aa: ASSVGGLSTGELF
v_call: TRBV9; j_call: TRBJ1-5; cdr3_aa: ASSVEGTLNQPQH
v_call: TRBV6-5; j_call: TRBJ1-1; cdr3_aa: ASSGQGNTEAF
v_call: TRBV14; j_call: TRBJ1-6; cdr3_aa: ASSQEYGALNSPLH
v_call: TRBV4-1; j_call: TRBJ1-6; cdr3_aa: ASSLSAGRFNSPLH
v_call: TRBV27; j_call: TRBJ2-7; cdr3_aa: ASRRQTYYEQY
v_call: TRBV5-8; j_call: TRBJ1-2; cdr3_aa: ASSLDRVFSGYT
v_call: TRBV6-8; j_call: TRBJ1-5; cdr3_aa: ASSLPRAGTFYSNQPQH
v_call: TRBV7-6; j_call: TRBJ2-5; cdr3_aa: ASSLVPAGAGETQY
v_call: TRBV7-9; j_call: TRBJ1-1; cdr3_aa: ASSPRGQVNTEAF
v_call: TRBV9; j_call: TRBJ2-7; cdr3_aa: ASSVATVSYEQY
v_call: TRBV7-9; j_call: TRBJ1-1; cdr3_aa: ASSTSAPEAF
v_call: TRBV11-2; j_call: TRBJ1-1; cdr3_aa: ASSFAGGGTEAF
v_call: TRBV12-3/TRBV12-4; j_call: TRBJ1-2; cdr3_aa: ASSQTGGGGYT
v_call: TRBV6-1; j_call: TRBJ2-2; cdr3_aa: ASSDGRASPGELF
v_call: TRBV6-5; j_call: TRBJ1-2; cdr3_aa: ASRAAGGYT
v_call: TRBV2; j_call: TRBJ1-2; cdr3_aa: ASRLDSHGSYT
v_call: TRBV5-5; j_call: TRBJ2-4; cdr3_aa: ASSLTSGLAKNIQY
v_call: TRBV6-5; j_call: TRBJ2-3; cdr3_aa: ASRFGGDTDTQY
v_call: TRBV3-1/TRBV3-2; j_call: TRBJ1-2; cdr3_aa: AAKQGHYGYT
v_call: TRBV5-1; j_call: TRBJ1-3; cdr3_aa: ASSSGTGSGNTIY
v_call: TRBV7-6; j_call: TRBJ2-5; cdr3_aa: ASSQGQGINQETQY
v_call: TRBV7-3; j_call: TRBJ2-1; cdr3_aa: ASSLNSGSSYNEQF
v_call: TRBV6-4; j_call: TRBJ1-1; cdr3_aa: ASSDSKRTGTNTEAF
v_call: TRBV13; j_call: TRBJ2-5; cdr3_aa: ASATGENTQETQY
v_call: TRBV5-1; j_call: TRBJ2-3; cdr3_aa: ASSLRQGDTQY
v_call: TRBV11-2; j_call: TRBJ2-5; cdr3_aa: ASSLGRASGGETQY
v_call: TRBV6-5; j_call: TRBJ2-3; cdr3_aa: ASGTGTVNSHTQY
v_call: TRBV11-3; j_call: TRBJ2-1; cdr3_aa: ASSLGGQGLNEQF
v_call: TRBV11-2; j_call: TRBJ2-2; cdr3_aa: ASSPPANTGELF
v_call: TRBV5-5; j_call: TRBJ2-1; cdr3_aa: ASSPQASREQF
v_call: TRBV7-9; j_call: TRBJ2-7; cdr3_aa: ASSFQGADEQY
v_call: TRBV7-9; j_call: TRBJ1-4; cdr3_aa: ASSLPQGTNEKLF
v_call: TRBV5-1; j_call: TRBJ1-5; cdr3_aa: ASSSGDFNQPQH
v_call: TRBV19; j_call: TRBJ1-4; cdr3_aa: ASSLPGQGSEKLF